This T cell receptor (beta chain) was sequenced for a study of type 1 regulatory T cells. Points from the study as a whole: Tr1 cells had a more restricted TCR repertoire than non-Tr1 cells.

The V end lost 0 bases, the J end lost 0 bases, and 9 bases lay between the germline ends. There are 15 residues in the CDR3. From germline, CDR1 is GTSNPN and CDR2 SVGIG (reference sequence). Using its own MiXCR run on the reads, TCRdb lists one record per CDR3 protein. The table includes tens of thousands of distinct CDR3 sequences, 20% detected once. For this clonotype: Antigen unknown.

The specimen sequenced was cultured type 1 regulatory T (Tr1) cells, either the whole culture or a sorted fraction (not recorded which). The sequence derives from a human donor in good health. The chain employs TRBV30 and TRBJ1-3; D is ambiguous. CDR3 sequence (DNA): TGTGCCTGGAGTGTACGAGGGTACTCTGGAAACACCATATATTTT. It codes for CAWSVRGYSGNTIYF. Full variable domain (outside the CDR3, taken from reference TRBV30 and TRBJ1-3): SQTIHQWPATLVQPVGSPLSLECTVEGTSNPNLYWYRQAAGRGLQLLFYSVGIGQISSEVPQNLSASRPQDRQFILSSKKLLLSDSGFYLCAWSVRGYSGNTIYFGEGSWLTVV.